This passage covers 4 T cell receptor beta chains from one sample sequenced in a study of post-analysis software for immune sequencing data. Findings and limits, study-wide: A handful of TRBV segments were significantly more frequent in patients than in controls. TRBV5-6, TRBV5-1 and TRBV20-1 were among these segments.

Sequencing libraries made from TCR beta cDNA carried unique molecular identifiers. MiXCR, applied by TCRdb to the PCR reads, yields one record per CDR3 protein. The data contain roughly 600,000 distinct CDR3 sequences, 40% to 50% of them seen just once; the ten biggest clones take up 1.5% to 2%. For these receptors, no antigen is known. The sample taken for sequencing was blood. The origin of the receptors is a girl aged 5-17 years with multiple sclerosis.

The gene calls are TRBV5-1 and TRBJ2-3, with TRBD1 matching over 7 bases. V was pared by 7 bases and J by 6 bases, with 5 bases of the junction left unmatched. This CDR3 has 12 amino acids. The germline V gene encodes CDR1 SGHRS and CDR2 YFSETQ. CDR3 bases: TGCGCCAGCCGGGACAGTATTGATACGCAGTATTTT. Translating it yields CASRDSIDTQYF.

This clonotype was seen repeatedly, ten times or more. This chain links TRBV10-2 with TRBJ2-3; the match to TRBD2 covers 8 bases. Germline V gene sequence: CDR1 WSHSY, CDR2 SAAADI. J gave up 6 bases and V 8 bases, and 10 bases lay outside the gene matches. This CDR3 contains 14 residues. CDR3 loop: CASGTSGREDTQYF. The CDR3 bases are TGCGCCAGCGGGACGAGCGGGAGAGAGGATACGCAGTATTTT.

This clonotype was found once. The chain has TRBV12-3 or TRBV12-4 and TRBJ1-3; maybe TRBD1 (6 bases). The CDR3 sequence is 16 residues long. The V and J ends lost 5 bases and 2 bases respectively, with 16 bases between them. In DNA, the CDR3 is TGTGCCAGCAGTCTTAGGGGGGGGATAGCTGGAAACACCATATATTTT. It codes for CASSLRGGIAGNTIYF.

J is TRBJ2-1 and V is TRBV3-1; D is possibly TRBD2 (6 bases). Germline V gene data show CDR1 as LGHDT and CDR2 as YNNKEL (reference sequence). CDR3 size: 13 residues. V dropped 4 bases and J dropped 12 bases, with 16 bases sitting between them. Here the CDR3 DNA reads TGTGCCAGCAGCCCTTCCGGGGGACCCGTGCAGTTCTTC. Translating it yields CASSPSGGPVQFF.